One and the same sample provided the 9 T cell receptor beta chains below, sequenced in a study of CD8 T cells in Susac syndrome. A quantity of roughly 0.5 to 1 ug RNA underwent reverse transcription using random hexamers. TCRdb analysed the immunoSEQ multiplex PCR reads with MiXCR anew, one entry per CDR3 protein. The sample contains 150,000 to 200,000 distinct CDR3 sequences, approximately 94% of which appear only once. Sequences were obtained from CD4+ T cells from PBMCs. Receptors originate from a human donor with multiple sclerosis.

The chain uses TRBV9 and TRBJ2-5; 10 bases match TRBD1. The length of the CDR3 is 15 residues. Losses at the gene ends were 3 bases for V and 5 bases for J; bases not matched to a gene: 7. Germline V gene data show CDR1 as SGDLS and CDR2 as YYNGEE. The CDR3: CASSAPGQGWETQYF. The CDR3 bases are TGTGCCAGCAGCGCCCCGGGACAGGGGTGGGAGACCCAGTACTTC.

The CDR3 DNA reads as TGTGCCAGCAGCTTAACTATCTCGGGCGGGACCCAGTACTTC. Encoded protein: CASSLTISGGTQYF. The rearrangement links TRBV7-3 to TRBJ2-5; D unclear. With 0 bases removed from V and 7 bases from J, the gap between germline ends came to 12 bases. The CDR3 consists of 14 residues. Germline V CDR1 and CDR2: SGHTA, FQGTGA.

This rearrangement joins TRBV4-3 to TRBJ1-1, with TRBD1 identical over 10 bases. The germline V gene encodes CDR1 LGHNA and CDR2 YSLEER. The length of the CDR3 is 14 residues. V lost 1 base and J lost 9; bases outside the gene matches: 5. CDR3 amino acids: CASSQARQGAKAFF. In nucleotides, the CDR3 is TGCGCCAGCAGCCAAGCGAGACAGGGGGCGAAAGCTTTCTTT.

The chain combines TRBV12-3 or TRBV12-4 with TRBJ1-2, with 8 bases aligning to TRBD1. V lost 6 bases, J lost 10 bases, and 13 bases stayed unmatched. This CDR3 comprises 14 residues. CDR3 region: CASRQQGEDLPYTF. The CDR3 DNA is TGTGCCAGCAGACAACAGGGGGAGGACCTCCCCTACACCTTC.

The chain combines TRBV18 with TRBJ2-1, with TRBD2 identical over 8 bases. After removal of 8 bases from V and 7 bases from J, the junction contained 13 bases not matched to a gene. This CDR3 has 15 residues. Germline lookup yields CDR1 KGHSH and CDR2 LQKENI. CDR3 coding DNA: TGTGCCAGCCAATCCCAGACTAGCGCGGGTAATGAGCAGTTCTTC. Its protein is CASQSQTSAGNEQFF.

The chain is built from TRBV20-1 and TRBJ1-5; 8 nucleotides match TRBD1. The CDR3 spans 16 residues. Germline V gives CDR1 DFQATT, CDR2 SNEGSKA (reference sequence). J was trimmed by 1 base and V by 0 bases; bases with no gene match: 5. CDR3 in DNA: TGCAGTGCTAGAGATACGCGACAGGGGAGCAATCAGCCCCAGCATTTT. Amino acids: CSARDTRQGSNQPQHF.

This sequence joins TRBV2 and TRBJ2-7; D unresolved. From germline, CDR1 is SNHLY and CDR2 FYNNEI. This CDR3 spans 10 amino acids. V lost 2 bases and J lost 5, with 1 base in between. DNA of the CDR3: TGTGCCAGCAGTGAAAACGAGCAGTACTTC. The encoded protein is CASSENEQYF.

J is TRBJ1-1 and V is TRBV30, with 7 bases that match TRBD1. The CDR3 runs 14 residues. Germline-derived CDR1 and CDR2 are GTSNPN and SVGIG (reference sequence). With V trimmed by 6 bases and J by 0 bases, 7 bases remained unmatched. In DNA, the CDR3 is TGTGCCTGCACCCGGACAGGCTTGAACACTGAAGCTTTCTTT. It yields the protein CACTRTGLNTEAFF.

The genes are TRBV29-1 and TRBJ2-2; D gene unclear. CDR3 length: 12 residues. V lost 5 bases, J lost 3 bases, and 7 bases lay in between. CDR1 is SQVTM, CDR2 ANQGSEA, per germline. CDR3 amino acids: CSVSGDTGELFF. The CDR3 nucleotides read TGCAGCGTTTCTGGGGACACCGGGGAGCTGTTTTTT.